This TCR beta chain stems from a study of T cell repertoires in cytomegalovirus infection. About the research overall: From public TCR beta signatures came an indication of both CMV infection and matching HLA type.

Trimming took 2 bases from V and 0 from J, leaving 5 bases between them. The CDR3 has 15 residues. Germline CDR1 is SGHAT and CDR2 is FQNNGV. In this sample, this clonotype turned up many times. Its antigen is not identified. Using its own MiXCR run on the reads, TCRdb lists one record per CDR3 protein. The table has some 500,000 distinct CDR3 sequences, 40% seen once. The source of this sequence is a human donor in good health (CMV status not recorded). Some clones in this sample may be carry-over from other donors' samples. Sequenced here: cultured PBMCs, sampled from culture after CMV antigen stimulation. The chain joins TRBV11-2 to TRBJ2-6; no definite D call. The chain's CDR3 is CASSLRVSGANVLTF. The CDR3 nucleotides are TGTGCCAGCAGCTTAAGGGTCTCTGGGGCCAACGTCCTGACTTTC.